Shown below are 17 T cell receptor beta chains from a single sample sequenced in a study of blood T cell repertoires in COVID-19. Clones were sequenced by immunoSEQ multiplex PCR, and TCRdb holds only the in-frame ones, with some missing. This table holds roughly 76,000 clones, roughly 84% found once. The sequenced sample was peripheral blood. All receptors come from a woman aged 18-30 years with acute or convalescent COVID-19.

The CDR3 coding sequence is TGCGCCAGCAGTTTCGGACAGGGTCCCTACAATGAGCAGTTCTTC. This codes for CASSFGQGPYNEQFF. The chain joins TRBV4-1 to TRBJ2-1; TRBD1 aligns across 8 bases. Trimming took 6 bases from V and 2 from J; bases not matched to a gene: 6. CDR3 length equals 15 residues. Germline CDR1 reads MGHRA; CDR2 reads YSYEKL.

This clone was seen just once. CDR3 in amino acids: CASRTSGTYEQYF. Here the CDR3 DNA reads TGTGCCAGCAGGACTAGCGGAACCTACGAGCAGTACTTC. The chain carries TRBV2 and TRBJ2-7, with 9 bases that match TRBD2. From germline, CDR1 is SNHLY and CDR2 FYNNEI. V was pared by 6 bases and J by 2 bases, with 2 bases of the junction left unmatched. The CDR3 length is 13 residues.

The chain recombines TRBV7-9 with TRBJ1-1; D uncertain. The CDR3 is 13 residues long. Between the trimmed V and J ends, which lost 5 bases and 2 bases, there was a span of 9 bases. Per germline, CDR1 SEHNR and CDR2 FQNEAQ (reference sequence). CDR3 protein: CASSPSQNTEAFF. CDR3 nucleotides: TGTGCCAGCAGCCCTAGCCAAAACACTGAAGCTTTCTTT.

The chain carries TRBV2 and TRBJ1-1; 7 bases match TRBD1. The CDR3 consists of 14 residues. Germline V lookup: CDR1 SNHLY, CDR2 FYNNEI. The trim removed 7 bases at V and 1 base at J, leaving 6 bases unmatched. The CDR3 nucleotides read TGTGCCAGCATCCCGGACAGGAGGAACACTGAAGCTTTCTTT. Amino acid sequence: CASIPDRRNTEAFF.

The gene calls are TRBV15 and TRBJ1-4; 8 bases map to TRBD1. Germline lookup yields CDR1 LNHNV and CDR2 YYDKDF (reference sequence). The CDR3 covers 15 residues. V lost 0 bases to trimming and J lost 7 bases; unmatched junction nucleotides: 4. CDR3: CATSRDLGQGEKLFF. CDR3 in DNA: TGTGCCACCAGCAGAGATTTAGGACAGGGTGAAAAACTGTTTTTT.

This sequence joins TRBV18 and TRBJ1-2; D ambiguous. The CDR3 runs to 13 residues. Germline V CDR1 and CDR2: KGHSH, LQKENI. V lost 8 bases to trimming and J lost 3 bases, with 13 bases between them. The CDR3 reads CASHPSGDYGYTF. As DNA, the CDR3 is TGTGCCAGCCACCCCTCCGGAGACTATGGCTACACCTTC.

The gene calls are TRBV5-1 and TRBJ2-1; TRBD2 aligns across 7 bases. Germline-derived CDR1 and CDR2 are SGHRS and YFSETQ. Germline trimming cut 2 bases from V and 13 bases from J; bases unmatched to any gene: 9. CDR3 length equals 13 residues. The CDR3 DNA sequence: TGCGCCAGCAGCTTAGTAGTGGCGGGGGATCAGTTCTTC. Its translation is CASSLVVAGDQFF.

V is TRBV7-2 and J is TRBJ1-5; D unresolved. With 1 base removed from V and 5 bases from J, the gap between germline ends came to 12 bases. Germline loops: CDR1 SGHTA, CDR2 FQGNSA. The CDR3 covers 15 residues. The CDR3 here is CASSLDSNPDQPQHF. The CDR3 nucleotides read TGTGCCAGCAGCTTAGATTCGAACCCGGATCAGCCCCAGCATTTT.

The chain recombines TRBV7-9 with TRBJ1-1, with D maybe TRBD1 (5 bases). Deletions cut 1 base from V and 10 bases from J, with 10 bases between. CDR3 length: 12 amino acids. Germline assignment: CDR1 SEHNR and CDR2 FQNEAQ (reference sequence). The CDR3 DNA reads TGTGCCAGCAGCTTAGGGGTAGGGGTAGCTTTCTTT. The encoded protein is CASSLGVGVAFF.

The chain links TRBV3-1 (or the pseudogene TRBV3-2) to TRBJ1-1; D ambiguous. CDR3 length: 13 residues. Germline CDR1 and CDR2: LGHDT and YNNKEL (reference sequence). Trimming left V 1 base short and J 1 base short, with 4 bases between. CDR3 protein: CASSQARNTEAFF. CDR3 bases: TGTGCCAGCAGCCAAGCCCGGAACACTGAAGCTTTCTTT.

This chain uses TRBV27 with TRBJ2-1; 9 bases are shared with TRBD2. This CDR3 is built from 16 residues. The germline V gene has CDR1 MNHEY and CDR2 SMNVEV (reference sequence). J was trimmed by 0 bases and V by 5 bases; bases with no gene match: 5. As DNA, the CDR3 is TGTGCCAGCAGTACCCTGCGGGAGGGCTCCTACAATGAGCAGTTCTTC. It yields the protein CASSTLREGSYNEQFF.

The chain recombines TRBV11-2 with TRBJ2-7, with D possibly being TRBD2 (6 bases). Per germline, CDR1 SGHAT and CDR2 FQNNGV. CDR3 size: 14 residues. With 5 bases removed from V and 5 bases from J, the gap between germline ends came to 16 bases. The CDR3 coding sequence is TGTGCCAGCAGCCGGTTTGGGGGGTTCAACGAGCAGTACTTC. Translating it yields CASSRFGGFNEQYF.

V gene TRBV4-2 combines with J gene TRBJ2-3; D possibly corresponds to TRBD2 (6 bases). The germline V and J ends were trimmed by 0 bases and 5 bases, with 12 bases remaining between them. The V gene's germline CDR1 is LGHNA and CDR2 YNFKEQ. The CDR3 has 15 residues. The CDR3 here is CASSQEVGAGDTQYF. The DNA of the CDR3 is TGTGCCAGCAGCCAAGAAGTGGGAGCGGGAGATACGCAGTATTTT.

The chain links TRBV11-2 to TRBJ2-7, with 7 bases matching TRBD2. Germline assignment: CDR1 SGHAT and CDR2 FQNNGV. This CDR3 contains 16 residues. After removal of 1 base from V and 2 bases from J, the junction contained 8 bases not matched to a gene. The CDR3 here is CASSLGGGGRAYEQYF. The CDR3, as DNA: TGTGCCAGCAGCTTAGGGGGAGGCGGGAGAGCCTACGAGCAGTACTTC.

The chain is built from TRBV30 and TRBJ1-1, with 8 bases fitting TRBD1. There are 13 residues in the CDR3. CDR1 GTSNPN and CDR2 SVGIG come from the germline V gene (reference sequence). Trimming removed 3 bases from V and 1 base from J; junction bases left unmatched: 1. The CDR3, as DNA: TGTGCCTGGAGGGACAGGGAGAACACTGAAGCTTTCTTT. It translates to CAWRDRENTEAFF.

This clone was counted a few times. This chain joins TRBV4-3 and TRBJ1-1; TRBD1 is a possible D gene (6 bases). The CDR3 totals 14 residues. Per the germline V gene, CDR1 is LGHNA and CDR2 is YSLEER. Trimming removed 2 bases from V and 1 base from J, with 8 bases in between. Here the CDR3 DNA reads TGCGCCAGCAGCCAACGGGGGGCGAACACTGAAGCTTTCTTT. It codes for CASSQRGANTEAFF.

The rearrangement links TRBV7-8 to TRBJ1-3; D is unclear. Trimming pared 1 base from V and 1 base from J, leaving 11 bases between. The CDR3 spans 16 residues. Germline CDR1 reads SGHVS; CDR2 reads FQNEAQ. CDR3 sequence (DNA): TGTGCCAGCAGCTTAGTCGGGGTTTTTTCTGGAAACACCATATATTTT. Translating gives CASSLVGVFSGNTIYF.